The sequence of this TCR beta chain was determined in a study of vaccination and CD4 T cells after COVID-19. Looking at the study overall: The stimulating agents, overlapping spike peptides, came from SARS-CoV-2, HCoV-NL63, HCoV-OC43 and HCoV-229E.

Germline V gene lookup returns CDR1 MNHEY and CDR2 SVGEGT. Trimming left V 2 bases short and J 4 bases short, with 9 bases between. This CDR3 has 14 residues. The Oncomine TCR Beta short-read assay was applied to DNA of cultured CD4+ T cells. TCRdb used MiXCR to reprocess the PCR reads, holding one entry per CDR3 protein. The table shows under 25,000 distinct CDR3 sequences, with about 40% occurring only once. This clonotype was seen a few times. Its cognate antigen is unknown. Treatment defined: approximately nine-day PBMC culture with coronavirus spike peptide pools or control peptides (ViraFEST assay). Dates of positive PCR ran from March to December 2020, before US Alpha, Beta and Delta variants.

The chain employs TRBV6-2 or TRBV6-3 and TRBJ1-5; D remains unclear. This clonotype was sampled from a human donor who had recovered from COVID-19. The sequences come from CD4+ T cells from blood, cultured in vitro, collected before SARS-CoV-2 vaccination. The CDR3 bases are TGTGCCAGCAGTTACCAAGTTGGGAATCAGCCCCAGCATTTT. It translates to CASSYQVGNQPQHF.